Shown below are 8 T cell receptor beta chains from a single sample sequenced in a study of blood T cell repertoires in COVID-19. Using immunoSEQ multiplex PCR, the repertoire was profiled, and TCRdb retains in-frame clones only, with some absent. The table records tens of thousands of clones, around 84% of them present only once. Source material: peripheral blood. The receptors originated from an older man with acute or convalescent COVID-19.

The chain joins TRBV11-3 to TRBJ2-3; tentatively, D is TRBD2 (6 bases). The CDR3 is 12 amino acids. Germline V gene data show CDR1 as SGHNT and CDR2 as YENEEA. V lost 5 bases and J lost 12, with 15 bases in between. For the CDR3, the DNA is TGTGCCAGCAGCCCCCCCGGGAGACCACAGTATTTT. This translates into CASSPPGRPQYF.

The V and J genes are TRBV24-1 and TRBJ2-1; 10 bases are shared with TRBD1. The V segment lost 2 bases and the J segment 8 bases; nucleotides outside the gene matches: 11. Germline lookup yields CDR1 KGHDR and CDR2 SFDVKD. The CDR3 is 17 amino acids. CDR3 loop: CATSDSPRTGGKDEQFF. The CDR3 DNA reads TGTGCCACCAGTGATTCTCCCCGGACAGGGGGTAAGGATGAGCAGTTCTTC.

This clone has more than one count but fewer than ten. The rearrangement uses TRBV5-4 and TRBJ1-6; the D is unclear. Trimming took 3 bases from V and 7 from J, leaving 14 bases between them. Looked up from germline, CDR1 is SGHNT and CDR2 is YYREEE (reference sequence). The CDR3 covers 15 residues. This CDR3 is CASSSPFRRNSPLHF. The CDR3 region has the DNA TGTGCCAGCAGCTCTCCATTCCGGAGGAATTCACCCCTCCACTTT.

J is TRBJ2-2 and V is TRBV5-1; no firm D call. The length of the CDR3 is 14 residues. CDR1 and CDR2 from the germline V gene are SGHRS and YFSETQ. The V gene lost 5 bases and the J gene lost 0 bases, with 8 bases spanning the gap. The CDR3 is CASRYTSNTGELFF. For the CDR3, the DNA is TGCGCCAGCAGATACACCTCGAACACCGGGGAGCTGTTTTTT.

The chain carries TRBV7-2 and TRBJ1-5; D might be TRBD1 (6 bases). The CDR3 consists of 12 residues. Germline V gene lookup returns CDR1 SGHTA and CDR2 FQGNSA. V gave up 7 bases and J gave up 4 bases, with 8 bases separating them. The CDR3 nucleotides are TGTGCCAGCACGGACAGAAATCAGCCCCAGCATTTT. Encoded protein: CASTDRNQPQHF.

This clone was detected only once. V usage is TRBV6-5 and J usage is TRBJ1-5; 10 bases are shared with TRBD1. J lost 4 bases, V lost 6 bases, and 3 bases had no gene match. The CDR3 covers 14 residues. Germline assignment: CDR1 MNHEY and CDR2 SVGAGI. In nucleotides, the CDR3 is TGTGCCAGCAGCAGGGACAGGGGAAATCAGCCCCAGCATTTT. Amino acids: CASSRDRGNQPQHF.

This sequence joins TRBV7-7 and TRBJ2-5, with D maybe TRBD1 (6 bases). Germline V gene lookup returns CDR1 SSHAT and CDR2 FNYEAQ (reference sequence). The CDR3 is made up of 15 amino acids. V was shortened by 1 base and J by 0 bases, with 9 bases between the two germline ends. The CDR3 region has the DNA TGTGCCAGCAGCTTAGAAACAGGGTACCAAGAGACCCAGTACTTC. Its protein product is CASSLETGYQETQYF.

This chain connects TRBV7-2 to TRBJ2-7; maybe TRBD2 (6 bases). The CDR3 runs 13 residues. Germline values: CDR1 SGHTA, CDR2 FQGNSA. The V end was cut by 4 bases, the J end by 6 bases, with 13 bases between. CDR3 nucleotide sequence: TGTGCCAGCAGCTCCTACACTAGCTTCGAGCAGTACTTC. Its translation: CASSSYTSFEQYF.